Following are 28 T cell receptor beta chains from one sample sequenced in a study of a mutant IDH1 vaccine in newly diagnosed glioma. The data were produced by immunoSEQ multiplex PCR, yet TCRdb's version contains in-frame clones alone and is incomplete. The repertoire holds 35,000 to 50,000 clones, with approximately 90% as singletons. The antigens these receptors bind are not known. Time point here: week 23, last vaccination. In the vaccine, a single dose held 300 ug of the mutant IDH1 20-mer peptide, along with topical imiquimod. Material: PBMCs, obtained from a glioma patient whose treatment included an IDH1 peptide vaccine. These receptors were taken from a man between 45 and 60 years old with glioma.

The chain combines TRBV28 with TRBJ1-2, with 12 bases that match TRBD1. CDR1 MDHEN and CDR2 SYDVKM come from the germline V gene. After removal of 8 bases from V and 7 bases from J, the junction contained 14 bases not matched to a gene. This CDR3 has 16 amino acids. The CDR3 is CASQPGGTGGTAGYTF. CDR3 bases: TGTGCCAGCCAACCGGGTGGGACAGGGGGCACGGCTGGCTACACCTTC.

This chain uses TRBV4-3 with TRBJ1-1, with unresolved D. CDR1 LGHNA and CDR2 YSLEER come from the germline V gene. Trimming left V 7 bases short and J 4 bases short, with 22 bases between. CDR3 length equals 16 residues. CDR3 region: CASTSRSQKPSTEAFF. The DNA for the CDR3 is TGCGCCAGCACCTCCAGGAGCCAAAAACCATCCACTGAAGCTTTCTTT.

The chain combines TRBV7-2 with TRBJ1-2, with a weak D call TRBD1 (5 bases). CDR3 size: 14 residues. Germline CDR1 is SGHTA and CDR2 is FQGNSA. The germline V and J ends were trimmed by 5 bases and 6 bases, with 16 bases remaining between them. CDR3 sequence reads: CASSPFRRGNGYTF. The CDR3 bases are TGTGCCAGCAGCCCATTTCGACGGGGGAATGGCTACACCTTC.

The chain carries TRBV5-1 and TRBJ1-1; TRBD1 agrees at 10 bases. The CDR3 is 15 amino acids. The germline V gene has CDR1 SGHRS and CDR2 YFSETQ. V shed 0 bases and J 5 bases; nucleotides not matched to a gene: 4. The CDR3 region has the DNA TGCGCCAGCAGCTTGGATGGGACAGGGGTGACTGAAGCTTTCTTT. Its translation is CASSLDGTGVTEAFF.

The genes are TRBV28 and TRBJ1-2; 7 bases agree with TRBD1. V dropped 1 base and J dropped 1; count of bases not matched to a gene: 6. There are 16 residues in the CDR3. The germline V gene has CDR1 MDHEN and CDR2 SYDVKM. The CDR3 reads CASSLSGGRVNYGYTF. The CDR3 DNA is TGTGCCAGCAGTTTATCAGGGGGGAGAGTTAACTATGGCTACACCTTC.

This CDR3 reads CASSGDSGLSGANVLTF. CDR3 nucleotide sequence: TGCGCCAGCAGTGGGGACAGCGGACTTTCTGGGGCCAACGTCCTGACTTTC. The chain is built from TRBV10-1 and TRBJ2-6; the match to TRBD1 covers 7 bases. Looked up from germline, CDR1 is WNHNN and CDR2 is SYGVQD (reference sequence). The length of the CDR3 is 17 residues. With 4 bases clipped from V and 1 base from J, the junction kept 7 bases outside the gene matches.

The CDR3 loop is CASSPIGSMVGAFF. In DNA, the CDR3 is TGTGCCAGCAGCCCCATTGGATCGATGGTGGGAGCTTTCTTT. V gene TRBV7-9 combines with J gene TRBJ1-1, with D hard to call. The CDR3 sequence is 14 residues long. V lost 5 bases and J lost 10, with 20 bases in between. The V gene's germline CDR1 is SEHNR and CDR2 FQNEAQ (reference sequence).

The gene calls are TRBV2 and TRBJ1-2; 11 bases line up with TRBD1. Per germline, CDR1 SNHLY and CDR2 FYNNEI. The length of the CDR3 is 14 residues. V was pared by 5 bases and J by 4 bases, with 3 bases of the junction left unmatched. The CDR3 DNA reads TGTGCCAGCAGTCCCGGGACAGGGGGCTATGGCTACACCTTC. This translates into CASSPGTGGYGYTF.

The V and J genes are TRBV2 and TRBJ1-1; D remains unclear. There are 14 residues in the CDR3. Trimming stripped 6 bases from V and 4 bases from J, with 15 bases between. Germline lookup yields CDR1 SNHLY and CDR2 FYNNEI. CDR3 sequence (DNA): TGTGCCAGCAGGGATTATGGAGGGAGCACTGAAGCTTTCTTT. Its translation: CASRDYGGSTEAFF.

The chain is built from TRBV5-4 and TRBJ1-4; D ambiguous. Germline V gives CDR1 SGHNT, CDR2 YYREEE (reference sequence). V lost 4 bases, J lost 5 bases, and 9 bases lay in between. CDR3 size: 13 residues. This chain's CDR3 is CASSDYRNEKLFF. CDR3 nucleotide sequence: TGTGCCAGCAGCGACTACAGAAATGAAAAACTGTTTTTT. Looking up the rest from reference TRBV5-4 and TRBJ1-4 gives the full variable domain: ETGVTQSPTHLIKTRGQQVTLRCSSQSGHNTVSWYQQALGQGPQFIFQYYREEENGRGNFPPRFSGLQFPNYSSELNVNALELDDSALYLCASSDYRNEKLFFGSGTQLSVL.

This clone occurred a few times. The rearrangement links TRBV19 to TRBJ1-1; D call uncertain. V lost 5 bases and J lost 4, with 11 bases in between. The CDR3 is 13 amino acids. The germline CDR1 and CDR2 sequences are LNHDA and SQIVND (reference sequence). The CDR3 is CASSFPRGTEAFF. DNA for the CDR3: TGTGCCAGTAGTTTCCCCCGGGGCACTGAAGCTTTCTTT.

The J gene is TRBJ2-7, the V gene TRBV5-1; the D is unclear. Germline values: CDR1 SGHRS, CDR2 YFSETQ. The CDR3 totals 14 residues. The V end was cut by 2 bases, the J end by 0 bases, with 9 bases between. CDR3 sequence: CASSLIVSSYEQYF. CDR3 DNA: TGCGCCAGCAGCTTAATTGTCTCCTCCTACGAGCAGTACTTC. The entire variable domain, with the rest obtained from reference TRBV5-1 and TRBJ2-7, is as follows: KAGVTQTPRYLIKTRGQQVTLSCSPISGHRSVSWYQQTPGQGLQFLFEYFSETQRNKGNFPGRFSGRQFSNSRSEMNVSTLELGDSALYLCASSLIVSSYEQYFGPGTRLTVT.

This clone showed up just a few times. The chain uses TRBV9 and TRBJ1-3, with 9 bases fitting TRBD1. V was clipped by 4 bases and J by 2 bases; unmatched bases: 4. The CDR3 is 15 amino acids. Germline V lookup: CDR1 SGDLS, CDR2 YYNGEE. The CDR3 loop is CASSQTGGTGNTIYF. CDR3 sequence (DNA): TGTGCCAGCAGCCAAACAGGGGGCACTGGAAACACCATATATTTT.

The chain is built from TRBV18 and TRBJ2-7; D gene unclear. V gave up 4 bases and J gave up 4 bases, with 14 bases separating them. The CDR3 consists of 14 residues. The V gene's germline CDR1 is KGHSH and CDR2 LQKENI. CDR3 protein: CASSLPTPPYEQYF. The CDR3 nucleotides read TGTGCCAGCTCACTCCCTACCCCGCCATACGAGCAGTACTTC.

The chain is built from TRBV9 and TRBJ2-5; perhaps TRBD2 as D (6 bases). V was cut by 0 bases and J by 4 bases, with 13 bases left in between. The CDR3 runs to 15 residues. Germline assignment: CDR1 SGDLS and CDR2 YYNGEE. The CDR3 loop reads CASSVGLARVETQYF. CDR3 nucleotide sequence: TGTGCCAGCAGCGTAGGGCTAGCGAGGGTAGAGACCCAGTACTTC.

The rearrangement uses TRBV6-5 and TRBJ2-7; 7 bases align to TRBD1. There are 15 residues in the CDR3. The V and J ends lost 0 bases and 3 bases, in that order; junction bases with no gene match: 5. Germline values: CDR1 MNHEY, CDR2 SVGAGI. The CDR3 reads CASSYSGAGGYEQYF. The CDR3, as DNA: TGTGCCAGCAGTTACTCAGGCGCAGGGGGCTACGAGCAGTACTTC.

The rearrangement links TRBV18 to TRBJ2-6; 9 nucleotides line up with TRBD1. J lost 1 base, V lost 3 bases, and 7 bases had no gene match. The length of the CDR3 is 18 residues. From germline, CDR1 is KGHSH and CDR2 LQKENI. The CDR3 protein is CASSPRSDRGSGANVLTF. CDR3 sequence (DNA): TGTGCCAGCTCACCCCGGTCGGACAGGGGTTCTGGGGCCAACGTCCTGACTTTC.

The chain carries TRBV6-6 and TRBJ1-5; D is undetermined. Trimming took 3 bases from V and 1 from J, leaving 7 bases between them. Germline V gene sequence: CDR1 MNHNY, CDR2 SVGAGI (reference sequence). CDR3 length equals 14 residues. CDR3 bases: TGTGCCAGCAGTTATGAGGGAAGCAATCAGCCCCAGCATTTT. Protein sequence: CASSYEGSNQPQHF.

The chain recombines TRBV5-4 with TRBJ1-2; a weak D match, TRBD1 (6 bases). The CDR3 extends over 13 amino acids. Germline V gives CDR1 SGHNT, CDR2 YYREEE (reference sequence). V gave up 0 bases and J gave up 8 bases, with 11 bases separating them. The CDR3 sequence is CASSLVGGGGYTF. As DNA, the CDR3 is TGTGCCAGCAGCTTGGTAGGGGGGGGCGGCTACACCTTC.

This chain uses TRBV30 with TRBJ1-2, with 9 bases aligning to TRBD1. Germline CDR1 reads GTSNPN; CDR2 reads SVGIG (reference sequence). The length of the CDR3 is 15 residues. Trimming took 0 bases from V and 2 from J; bases not matched to a gene: 4. CDR3 in amino acids: CAWSVGTGPNYGYTF. CDR3 DNA: TGTGCCTGGAGTGTAGGGACAGGGCCGAACTATGGCTACACCTTC.

The V call is TRBV5-1, the J call TRBJ2-7; TRBD1 matches at 9 bases. The V gene end was trimmed by 0 bases and the J gene end by 0 bases; junction bases not matched to a gene: 1. The CDR3 spans 15 residues. CDR1 and CDR2 from the germline V gene are SGHRS and YFSETQ. The CDR3 is CASSLGQGVSYEQYF. Written as DNA, the CDR3 is TGCGCCAGCAGCTTGGGACAGGGGGTCTCCTACGAGCAGTACTTC.

The chain combines TRBV30 with TRBJ1-1; D is undetermined. This CDR3 comprises 12 residues. Trimming left V 3 bases short and J 6 bases short, with 11 bases between. Germline assignment: CDR1 GTSNPN and CDR2 SVGIG (reference sequence). CDR3 sequence: CAWSRPGAEAFF. As DNA, the CDR3 is TGTGCCTGGAGCCGCCCGGGCGCTGAAGCTTTCTTT.

The chain joins TRBV15 to TRBJ2-5; possibly TRBD1 or TRBD2 for D (6 bases each). Germline values: CDR1 LNHNV, CDR2 YYDKDF (reference sequence). This CDR3 has 15 amino acids. Deletions cut 0 bases from V and 5 bases from J, with 13 bases between. Written as DNA, the CDR3 is TGTGCCACCAGCAGAGATCTGGGGGGCCGGGAGACCCAGTACTTC. Its translation: CATSRDLGGRETQYF.

J is TRBJ2-1 and V is TRBV6-5, with TRBD1 identical over 9 bases. This CDR3 is 16 amino acids long. With 4 bases clipped from V and 1 base from J, the junction kept 5 bases outside the gene matches. Germline CDR1 is MNHEY and CDR2 is SVGAGI. The CDR3 DNA is TGTGCCAGCAGTTCCGGGACAGGGAGGTCCTACAATGAGCAGTTCTTC. It translates to CASSSGTGRSYNEQFF.

V is TRBV7-8 and J is TRBJ1-5, with a weak D call TRBD1 (5 bases). Trimming removed 4 bases at V and 5 bases at J, with 15 bases between. CDR3 size: 15 residues. Germline loops: CDR1 SGHVS, CDR2 FQNEAQ. The CDR3 protein is CASSWGWGLDQPQHF. CDR3 sequence (DNA): TGTGCCAGCAGCTGGGGGTGGGGCCTCGATCAGCCCCAGCATTTT.

The chain is built from TRBV2 and TRBJ1-5, with TRBD1 matching over 8 bases. Germline V gives CDR1 SNHLY, CDR2 FYNNEI. The J segment lost 2 bases and the V segment lost 5 bases, leaving 5 bases of the junction unmatched. The CDR3 sequence is 15 residues long. The CDR3 region is CASSQGARGNQPQHF. DNA of the CDR3: TGTGCCAGCAGTCAGGGGGCGCGTGGCAATCAGCCCCAGCATTTT. Full variable domain (missing parts from reference TRBV2 and TRBJ1-5): EPEVTQTPSHQVTQMGQEVILRCVPISNHLYFYWYRQILGQKVEFLVSFYNNEISEKSEIFDDQFSVERPDGSNFTLKIRSTKLEDSAMYFCASSQGARGNQPQHFGDGTRLSIL.

CDR3 nucleotide sequence: TGTGCCAGCAGGGGGGGGACAGCTGGTGGAAACATTCAGTACTTC. Translated, it gives CASRGGTAGGNIQYF. This sequence joins TRBV6-1 and TRBJ2-4; D is tentatively TRBD1 or TRBD2 (7 bases each). The V gene lost 6 bases and the J gene lost 6 bases, with 18 bases spanning the gap. The CDR3 length is 15 residues. Germline V gene sequence: CDR1 MNHNS, CDR2 SASEGT.

The chain employs TRBV6-1 and TRBJ2-7; TRBD2 matches 7 bases. Germline values: CDR1 MNHNS, CDR2 SASEGT. The junction had 8 bases not matched to a gene; V was cut back by 8 bases and J by 4 bases. CDR3 length: 13 amino acids. CDR3 nucleotide sequence: TGTGCCAGCCGACCGGGAGCGGGGTACGAGCAGTACTTC. Protein: CASRPGAGYEQYF.